The 7 T cell receptor beta chains below come from one sample, sequenced in a study of T cell repertoires in cytomegalovirus infection. TCRdb processed the reads anew with MiXCR; each CDR3 protein has one entry. The data contain more than 500,000 distinct CDR3 sequences, 15% to 20% of them singletons. Sequences were obtained from CD8+ T cells from PBMCs. The receptors stem from a human donor in good health (CMV status not recorded). Some clones in this sample may be carry-over from other donors' samples.

The chain uses TRBV28 and TRBJ2-7, with TRBD1 as a possible D gene (6 bases). The CDR3 has 11 residues. CDR1 and CDR2 (germline): MDHEN, SYDVKM. Trimming removed 8 bases from V and 7 bases from J, with 12 bases in between. The CDR3 loop is CASGQWREQYF. The CDR3 DNA follows: TGTGCCAGCGGACAGTGGCGTGAGCAGTACTTC.

This chain joins TRBV4-1 and TRBJ1-5; D is uncertain. V was cut by 4 bases and J by 9 bases, with 22 bases left in between. This CDR3 spans 16 amino acids. Germline CDR1 reads MGHRA; CDR2 reads YSYEKL. CDR3 nucleotides: TGCGCCAGCAGCCCCTTTTCGGGCGGAGGGATGCGGCCCCAGCATTTT. Protein: CASSPFSGGGMRPQHF.

This chain joins TRBV11-2 and TRBJ2-3, with D possibly being TRBD2 (5 bases). Looked up from germline, CDR1 is SGHAT and CDR2 is FQNNGV. This CDR3 has 16 amino acids. Trimming pared 1 base from V and 1 base from J, leaving 12 bases between. The CDR3 is CASSLGGRGRTDTQYF. The DNA of the CDR3 is TGTGCCAGCAGCTTAGGCGGCCGCGGGCGCACAGATACGCAGTATTTT.

The table lists this clonotype with many counts. J is TRBJ2-7 and V is TRBV28; 7 bases match TRBD1. Germline CDR1 and CDR2: MDHEN and SYDVKM. This CDR3 is 15 amino acids long. J was trimmed by 2 bases and V by 5 bases; bases with no gene match: 9. The chain's CDR3 is CASSLQDRITYEQYF. In nucleotides, the CDR3 is TGTGCCAGCAGTCTCCAGGACAGGATAACCTACGAGCAGTACTTC.

V and J are TRBV5-5 and TRBJ2-1; 12 bases map to TRBD2. The CDR3 spans 16 residues. Germline trimming cut 0 bases from V and 10 bases from J; bases unmatched to any gene: 8. Germline V lookup: CDR1 SGHKS, CDR2 YYEKEE (reference sequence). CDR3 sequence (DNA): TGTGCCAGCAGCTTGGTGGCTAGCGGGGGGGCCAGAGAGCAGTTCTTC. Its protein product is CASSLVASGGAREQFF.

A few counts support this clonotype. The V call is TRBV2, the J call TRBJ2-7, with a tentative D call TRBD2 (7 bases). Trimming cost V 6 bases and J 2 bases, with 17 bases left between them. Germline loops: CDR1 SNHLY, CDR2 FYNNEI. The CDR3 extends over 15 amino acids. CDR3 DNA: TGTGCCAGCAGCGAGGGAGGGGGGTCCACCTACGAGCAGTACTTC. Protein product: CASSEGGGSTYEQYF.

This clonotype was counted at least ten times. The CDR3 DNA sequence: TGTGCCAGCAGCACATCAGGGGTGGCTGGAAATTCACCCCTCCACTTT. This gives the protein CASSTSGVAGNSPLHF. The chain links TRBV12-3 or TRBV12-4 to TRBJ1-6; D is possibly TRBD1 (6 bases). The CDR3 is 16 residues long. V was trimmed by 6 bases and J by 7 bases, leaving 19 bases between them.